This TCR beta chain stems from a study of blood T cell repertoires in COVID-19. Study overall: Italy, Spain and the United States were the sources of the convalescent and acute COVID-19 samples. Nucleic acid was either cDNA or gDNA, and it came from T cells, B-cell-depleted T cells, or PBMCs.

TCRdb's table, derived via immunoSEQ multiplex PCR, lists solely in-frame clones and lacks some. The sample consists of 350,000 or so clones, over 75% of them appearing once. Researchers sorted participants into cohorts using their self-reported clinical history. Two negative PCRs, clearance, or symptom resolution characterized the recovered Cohort 3 donors. Trimming left V 2 bases short and J 0 bases short, with 4 bases between. The CDR3 sequence is 14 residues long. CDR1 is LNHDA, CDR2 SQIVND, per germline (reference sequence). The rearrangement links TRBV19 to TRBJ2-2; D is unclear. The TCR sequence derives from a woman in her 30s who had recovered from COVID-19. The sequenced material came from PBMCs or T cells enriched from blood (not recorded which). The CDR3 region has the DNA TGTGCCAGTAGTATAACAGCGAACACCGGGGAGCTGTTTTTT. Translating gives CASSITANTGELFF.